This T cell receptor beta chain was captured in a study of blood T cell repertoires in COVID-19. Germline V gene sequence: CDR1 LGHNT, CDR2 FRNRAP. There are 14 residues in the CDR3. V was trimmed by 6 bases and J by 0 bases, leaving 11 bases between them. Per the original data handling: The assay estimated nucleated cells by amplifying reference gene primers. Sequencing used immunoSEQ multiplex PCR; TCRdb keeps in-frame clones, though not all of them. Clone size and the V and J calls come from that table; the DNA yielded D and trimming. The repertoire holds 88,000 or so clones, under 85% seen once, with roughly 9% in the top ten.

The J gene is TRBJ1-1, the V gene TRBV12-5, with D unclear. Sequencing was carried out using peripheral blood. The source is a human donor in a cohort sampled during active COVID-19. In DNA form, the CDR3 reads TGTGCTAGTGGCCCGACAATTCTGAACACTGAAGCTTTCTTT. It yields the protein CASGPTILNTEAFF.